These 17 T cell receptor beta chains were sequenced from one sample in a study of blood T cell repertoires in COVID-19. Assay: immunoSEQ multiplex PCR; the TCRdb copy retains only in-frame clones and omits some. The sample lists some 74,000 clones, 76% occurring once. The material sequenced was peripheral blood. These receptors came from an older man with active or convalescent COVID-19.

The chain links TRBV6-5 to TRBJ1-6; no clear D gene. V gave up 4 bases and J gave up 11 bases, with 9 bases separating them. Germline V lookup: CDR1 MNHEY, CDR2 SVGAGI. The CDR3 covers 12 residues. The CDR3 DNA reads TGTGCCAGCAGTTTGAACTACCCACCCCTCCACTTT. The encoded protein is CASSLNYPPLHF.

The table lists this clone with a count of one. The rearrangement links TRBV28 to TRBJ1-6; unclear D gene. The V gene's germline CDR1 is MDHEN and CDR2 SYDVKM. CDR3 length: 12 amino acids. The germline V and J ends were trimmed by 5 bases and 7 bases, with 6 bases remaining between them. The CDR3 spells CASSEVNSPLHF. CDR3 sequence (DNA): TGTGCCAGCAGTGAGGTGAATTCACCCCTCCACTTT.

The chain has TRBV6-5 and TRBJ2-5; D is undetermined. The CDR3 runs to 11 residues. Trimming took 6 bases from V and 2 from J, leaving 4 bases between them. Germline CDR1 reads MNHEY; CDR2 reads SVGAGI. DNA of the CDR3: TGTGCCAGCAGAACACAAGAGACCCAGTACTTC. The encoded protein is CASRTQETQYF.

The CDR3 region is CASNKQGVDEQYF. CDR3 DNA sequence: TGTGCCAGTAATAAACAGGGGGTCGACGAGCAGTACTTC. The genes are TRBV19 and TRBJ2-7; 8 positions match TRBD1. This CDR3 is 13 amino acids long. Germline CDR1 and CDR2: LNHDA and SQIVND (reference sequence). The V segment lost 7 bases and the J segment 5 bases; nucleotides outside the gene matches: 7.

V is TRBV28 and J is TRBJ2-7; 8 bases agree with TRBD1. Per the germline V gene, CDR1 is MDHEN and CDR2 is SYDVKM. The V and J ends lost 9 bases and 4 bases, in that order; junction bases with no gene match: 5. The CDR3 length is 12 residues. The CDR3 here is CASQGARYEQYF. The CDR3 bases are TGTGCCAGTCAGGGGGCGCGATACGAGCAGTACTTC.

This chain links TRBV28 with TRBJ1-6, with 9 bases that match TRBD1. Looked up from germline, CDR1 is MDHEN and CDR2 is SYDVKM. Trimming at V came to 10 bases and at J to 7 bases, leaving 8 bases not matched to a gene. This CDR3 is 14 amino acids long. CDR3 sequence reads: CATRTGDLNSPLHF. CDR3 in DNA: TGTGCCACCAGGACAGGGGATTTGAATTCACCCCTCCACTTT.

This chain links TRBV30 with TRBJ1-6; D may be TRBD1 (5 bases). Trimming took off 3 bases at V and 0 bases at J, with 9 bases between the two ends. Germline V gene data show CDR1 as GTSNPN and CDR2 as SVGIG (reference sequence). This CDR3 has 15 amino acids. The CDR3 DNA reads TGTGCCTGGAGCATCGGGGGCTCCTATAATTCACCCCTCCACTTT. Residues: CAWSIGGSYNSPLHF.

This clone has just one count. The V call is TRBV5-6, the J call TRBJ2-7; D possibly corresponds to TRBD2 (5 bases). Germline CDR1 reads SGHDT; CDR2 reads YYEEEE. Deletions cut 1 base from V and 0 bases from J, with 8 bases between. This CDR3 has 14 amino acids. The CDR3 nucleotides read TGTGCCAGCAGCTTGACCGGGATCTCCTACGAGCAGTACTTC. Protein: CASSLTGISYEQYF. The entire variable domain, with the rest obtained from reference TRBV5-6 and TRBJ2-7, is as follows: DAGVTQSPTHLIKTRGQQVTLRCSPKSGHDTVSWYQQALGQGPQFIFQYYEEEERQRGNFPDRFSGHQFPNYSSELNVNALLLGDSALYLCASSLTGISYEQYFGPGTRLTVT.

This sequence joins TRBV19 and TRBJ2-4, with 7 bases fitting TRBD2. Unmatched junction bases numbered 16, after V lost 5 bases and J lost 6 bases. Per germline, CDR1 LNHDA and CDR2 SQIVND (reference sequence). The CDR3 has 17 amino acids. CDR3 DNA: TGTGCCAGTAGTCCTCTGACTAGCCTAGTAGTAAGAAACATTCAGTACTTC. Translating gives CASSPLTSLVVRNIQYF. Supplemented by reference TRBV19 and TRBJ2-4, the full variable domain reads DGGITQSPKYLFRKEGQNVTLSCEQNLNHDAMYWYRQDPGQGLRLIYYSQIVNDFQKGDIAEGYSVSREKKESFPLTVTSAQKNPTAFYLCASSPLTSLVVRNIQYFGAGTRLSVL.

This chain uses TRBV4-1 with TRBJ2-2; D is perhaps TRBD1 (5 bases). Germline CDR1 is MGHRA and CDR2 is YSYEKL. The CDR3 is 17 residues long. V lost 4 bases and J 5 bases, leaving 20 bases between the germline ends. The CDR3 reads CASSPKEKGYPTGELFF. The DNA of the CDR3 is TGCGCCAGCAGCCCAAAGGAAAAGGGGTATCCGACCGGGGAGCTGTTTTTT.

This clone was seen ten or more times. The V call is TRBV4-1, the J call TRBJ1-3; D remains unclear. The CDR3 spans 14 residues. The V gene's germline CDR1 is MGHRA and CDR2 YSYEKL. The germline V and J ends were trimmed by 1 base and 0 bases, with 4 bases remaining between them. CDR3 in DNA: TGCGCCAGCAGCCAAGTCCTCTCTGGAAACACCATATATTTT. Protein: CASSQVLSGNTIYF.

The chain couples TRBV19 to TRBJ1-6, with D maybe TRBD1 (5 bases). Germline-derived CDR1 and CDR2 are LNHDA and SQIVND (reference sequence). CDR3 length equals 15 residues. The V end lost 5 bases, the J end lost 2 bases, and 10 bases lay between the germline ends. The CDR3 sequence is CASSQQGTYNSPLHF. CDR3 nucleotide sequence: TGTGCCAGTAGTCAGCAGGGCACCTATAATTCACCCCTCCACTTT.

The rearrangement joins TRBV24-1 to TRBJ2-7; 9 bases are a match to TRBD1. Looked up from germline, CDR1 is KGHDR and CDR2 is SFDVKD. This CDR3 comprises 14 residues. V shed 10 bases, J shed 2 bases, and the junction held 8 bases outside the gene matches. The CDR3 is CATRLGTGTYEQYF. CDR3 DNA sequence: TGTGCCACACGTTTAGGGACAGGGACCTACGAGCAGTACTTC.

The CDR3 spells CATSDFSWGYTF. The CDR3, as DNA: TGTGCCACCAGTGATTTTAGCTGGGGCTACACCTTC. The chain joins TRBV24-1 to TRBJ1-2; the D is unclear. CDR1 is KGHDR, CDR2 SFDVKD, per germline. This CDR3 is built from 12 residues. Trimming stripped 1 base from V and 8 bases from J, with 7 bases between.

The rearrangement joins TRBV28 to TRBJ1-4; the D is unclear. Trimming removed 9 bases at V and 4 bases at J, with 15 bases between. In germline, CDR1 is MDHEN, CDR2 SYDVKM. The CDR3 contains 14 residues. The CDR3 sequence is CASSPVALNEKLFF. DNA of the CDR3: TGTGCCAGTAGCCCGGTAGCCCTTAATGAAAAACTGTTTTTT.

The CDR3 DNA sequence: TGCAGCGTTTTGACAGGGAAGAGGGATGGCTACACCTTC. Amino acid sequence: CSVLTGKRDGYTF. The chain is built from TRBV29-1 and TRBJ1-2; TRBD1 matches 7 bases. CDR3 length: 13 amino acids. The germline gives CDR1 SQVTM, CDR2 ANQGSEA. V was pared by 5 bases and J by 6 bases, with 9 bases of the junction left unmatched.

This clone appeared a few times. This chain joins TRBV7-6 and TRBJ1-5; the D gene is possibly TRBD1 (6 bases). Trimming stripped 1 base from V and 7 bases from J, with 14 bases between. Germline lookup yields CDR1 SGHVS and CDR2 FNYEAQ. The CDR3 is 15 residues long. The CDR3 nucleotides are TGTGCCAGCAGCTTAGGACACACAGGGCCCCAGCCCCAGCATTTT. Residues: CASSLGHTGPQPQHF.